This TCR beta chain emerged from a study of identical twins. TCRdb called the 5' RACE reads again in MiXCR, with one record for every CDR3 protein. The sample includes under 500,000 distinct CDR3 sequences, around 15% of them seen just once. The CDR3 extends over 15 amino acids. With 1 base removed from V and 2 bases from J, the gap between germline ends came to 13 bases. CDR1 and CDR2 (germline): SQVTM, ANQGSEA. This same sample was also part of a study on yellow fever vaccine responses in identical twins.

The sample consisted of CD4+ T cells sorted from blood. This clonotype originated in a woman between 18 and 30 years old in good health. V gene TRBV29-1 combines with J gene TRBJ2-3; TRBD2 is a possible D gene (7 bases). The CDR3 DNA reads TGCAGCGTTGAAGCGGGGGGCCGATCCACAGATACGCAGTATTTT. This encodes CSVEAGGRSTDTQYF.